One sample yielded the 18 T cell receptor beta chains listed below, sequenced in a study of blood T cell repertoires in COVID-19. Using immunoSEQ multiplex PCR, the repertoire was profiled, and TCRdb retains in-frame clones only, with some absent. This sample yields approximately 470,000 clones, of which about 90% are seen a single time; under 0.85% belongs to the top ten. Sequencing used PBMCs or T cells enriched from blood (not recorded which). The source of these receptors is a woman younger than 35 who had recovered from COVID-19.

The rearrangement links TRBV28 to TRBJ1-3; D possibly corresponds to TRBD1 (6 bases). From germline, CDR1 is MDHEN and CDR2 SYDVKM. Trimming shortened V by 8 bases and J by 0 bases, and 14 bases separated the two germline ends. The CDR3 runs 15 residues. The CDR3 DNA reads TGTGCCAGCGGAACACAGGGCAGCTCTGGAAACACCATATATTTT. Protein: CASGTQGSSGNTIYF.

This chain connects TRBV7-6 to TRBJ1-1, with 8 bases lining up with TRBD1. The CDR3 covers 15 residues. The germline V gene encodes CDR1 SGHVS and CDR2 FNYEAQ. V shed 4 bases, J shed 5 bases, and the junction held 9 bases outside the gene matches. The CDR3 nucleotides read TGTGCCAGCAGCTCCCAGCAGGGGGCACGGACTGAAGCTTTCTTT. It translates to CASSSQQGARTEAFF.

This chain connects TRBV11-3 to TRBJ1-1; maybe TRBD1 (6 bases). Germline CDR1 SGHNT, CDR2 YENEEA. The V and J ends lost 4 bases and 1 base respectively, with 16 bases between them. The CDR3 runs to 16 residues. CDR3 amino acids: CASSSPRTDKNTEAFF. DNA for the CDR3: TGTGCCAGCAGCTCTCCTCGGACAGATAAGAACACTGAAGCTTTCTTT.

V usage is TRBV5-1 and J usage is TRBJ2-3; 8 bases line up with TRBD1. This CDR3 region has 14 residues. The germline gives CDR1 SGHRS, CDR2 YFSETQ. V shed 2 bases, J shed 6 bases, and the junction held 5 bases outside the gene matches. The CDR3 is CASSFDRGGDTQYF. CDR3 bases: TGCGCCAGCAGCTTTGACAGGGGCGGGGATACGCAGTATTTT.

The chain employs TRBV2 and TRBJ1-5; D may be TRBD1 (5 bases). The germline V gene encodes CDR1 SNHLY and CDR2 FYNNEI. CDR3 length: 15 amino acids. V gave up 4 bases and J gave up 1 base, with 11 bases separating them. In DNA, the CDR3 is TGTGCCAGCAGTGGGCAGGGTGTCAGCAATCAGCCCCAGCATTTT. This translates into CASSGQGVSNQPQHF.

The CDR3 DNA reads TGTGCCAGCAGCTCCCCCGGCGAGCAGTACTTC. Amino acid sequence: CASSSPGEQYF. This chain links TRBV7-2 with TRBJ2-7; D is uncertain. CDR3 length equals 11 residues. Per germline, CDR1 SGHTA and CDR2 FQGNSA. Trimming cost V 4 bases and J 6 bases, with 7 bases left between them.

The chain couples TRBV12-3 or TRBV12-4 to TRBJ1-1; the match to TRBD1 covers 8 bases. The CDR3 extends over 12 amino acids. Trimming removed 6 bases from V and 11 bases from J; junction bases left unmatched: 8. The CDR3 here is CASSLTGGQAFF. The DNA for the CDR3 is TGTGCCAGCAGCCTAACAGGGGGTCAGGCTTTCTTT.

The CDR3 DNA reads TGTGCCAGTACACAGGGGGCGCAGGCAGTTGGTGGCTACACCTTC. It codes for CASTQGAQAVGGYTF. The chain recombines TRBV28 with TRBJ1-2, with 9 bases fitting TRBD1. CDR1 and CDR2 (germline): MDHEN, SYDVKM. This CDR3 comprises 15 residues. Trimming cost V 9 bases and J 7 bases; bases outside gene matches: 15.

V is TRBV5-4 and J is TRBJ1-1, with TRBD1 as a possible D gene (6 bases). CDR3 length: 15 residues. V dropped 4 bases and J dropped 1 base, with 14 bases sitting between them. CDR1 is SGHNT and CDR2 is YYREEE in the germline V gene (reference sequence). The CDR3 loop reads CASSTRQERNTEAFF. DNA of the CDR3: TGTGCCAGCAGCACCCGACAGGAGAGGAACACTGAAGCTTTCTTT.

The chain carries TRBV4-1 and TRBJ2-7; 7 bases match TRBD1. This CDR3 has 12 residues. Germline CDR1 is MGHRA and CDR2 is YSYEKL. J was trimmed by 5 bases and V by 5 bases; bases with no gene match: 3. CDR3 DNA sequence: TGCGCCAGCAGCGGACAGGCCCACGAGCAGTACTTC. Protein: CASSGQAHEQYF.

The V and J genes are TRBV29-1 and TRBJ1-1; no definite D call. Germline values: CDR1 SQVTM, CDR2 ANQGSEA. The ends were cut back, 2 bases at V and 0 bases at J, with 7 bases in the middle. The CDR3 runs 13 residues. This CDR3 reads CSVESVMNTEAFF. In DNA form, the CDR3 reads TGCAGCGTTGAATCGGTAATGAACACTGAAGCTTTCTTT.

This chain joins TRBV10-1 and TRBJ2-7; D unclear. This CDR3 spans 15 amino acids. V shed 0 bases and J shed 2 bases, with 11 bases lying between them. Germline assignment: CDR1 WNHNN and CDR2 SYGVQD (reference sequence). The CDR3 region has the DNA TGCGCCAGCAGTGAGTCGCCGCAGGATGCCTACGAGCAGTACTTC. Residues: CASSESPQDAYEQYF.

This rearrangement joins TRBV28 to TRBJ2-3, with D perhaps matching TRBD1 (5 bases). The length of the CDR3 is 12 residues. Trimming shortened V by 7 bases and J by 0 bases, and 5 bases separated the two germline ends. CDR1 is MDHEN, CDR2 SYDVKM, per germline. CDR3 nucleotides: TGTGCCAGCACAGGGAGCACAGATACGCAGTATTTT. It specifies CASTGSTDTQYF. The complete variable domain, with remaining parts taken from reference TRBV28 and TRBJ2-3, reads DVKVTQSSRYLVKRTGEKVFLECVQDMDHENMFWYRQDPGLGLRLIYFSYDVKMKEKGDIPEGYSVSREKKERFSLILESASTNQTSMYLCASTGSTDTQYFGPGTRLTVL.

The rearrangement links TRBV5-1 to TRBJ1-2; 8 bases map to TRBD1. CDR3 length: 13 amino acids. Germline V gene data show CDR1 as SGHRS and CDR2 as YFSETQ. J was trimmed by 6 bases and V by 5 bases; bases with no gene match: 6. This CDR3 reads CASSYTGGDGYTF. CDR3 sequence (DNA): TGCGCCAGCAGTTACACAGGGGGTGATGGCTACACCTTC.

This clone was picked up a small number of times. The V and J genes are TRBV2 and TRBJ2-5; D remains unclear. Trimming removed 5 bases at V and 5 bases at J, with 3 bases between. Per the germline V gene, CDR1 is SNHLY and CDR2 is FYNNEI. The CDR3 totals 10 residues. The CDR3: CASSSETQYF. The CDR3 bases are TGTGCCAGCAGTAGCGAGACCCAGTACTTC.

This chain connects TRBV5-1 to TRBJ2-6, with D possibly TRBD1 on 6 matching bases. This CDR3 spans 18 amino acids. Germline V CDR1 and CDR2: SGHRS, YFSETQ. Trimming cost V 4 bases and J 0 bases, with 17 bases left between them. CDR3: CASSPPPGQFSGANVLTF. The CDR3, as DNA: TGCGCCAGCAGCCCCCCTCCGGGACAATTCTCTGGGGCCAACGTCCTGACTTTC.

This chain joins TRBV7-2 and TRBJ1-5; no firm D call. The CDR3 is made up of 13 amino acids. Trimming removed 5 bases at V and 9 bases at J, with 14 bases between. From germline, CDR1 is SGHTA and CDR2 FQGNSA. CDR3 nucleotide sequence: TGTGCCAGCAGCCCCGAGGGATATCGGCCCCAGCATTTT. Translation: CASSPEGYRPQHF.

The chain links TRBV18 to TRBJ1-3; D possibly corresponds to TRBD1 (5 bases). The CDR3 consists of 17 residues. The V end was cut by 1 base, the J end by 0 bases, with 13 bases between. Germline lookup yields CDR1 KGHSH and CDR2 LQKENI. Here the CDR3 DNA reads TGTGCCAGCTCACCACAGAATCCCAGGGCCTCTGGAAACACCATATATTTT. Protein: CASSPQNPRASGNTIYF.